These 6 T cell receptor beta chains were all obtained from the same sample, sequenced in a study of blood T cell repertoires in COVID-19. Only in-frame clones appear in the TCRdb table, and some are missing; sequencing was by immunoSEQ multiplex PCR. The sample includes roughly 27,000 clones, around 87% seen only once; the top ten take about 1.5%. Sequenced: peripheral blood. These receptors all stem from a woman aged 60-70 years with active COVID-19.

The chain carries TRBV28 and TRBJ2-2; TRBD1 matches 8 bases. From germline, CDR1 is MDHEN and CDR2 SYDVKM. This CDR3 comprises 14 residues. With V trimmed by 7 bases and J by 5 bases, 6 bases remained unmatched. The CDR3 DNA sequence: TGTGCCAGCACCCGGACAGGGAGGACCGGGGAGCTGTTTTTT. Amino acid sequence: CASTRTGRTGELFF.

The chain joins TRBV7-2 to TRBJ2-2; weak D call: TRBD2 (5 bases). V lost 5 bases to trimming and J lost 7 bases, with 11 bases between them. The CDR3 runs 13 residues. Germline CDR1 and CDR2: SGHTA and FQGNSA. The CDR3 coding sequence is TGTGCCAGCAGCACACCCGGGGACGGGGAGCTGTTTTTT. It translates to CASSTPGDGELFF.

This chain uses TRBV28 with TRBJ1-5; D remains unclear. The V and J ends lost 3 bases and 1 base respectively, with 4 bases between them. Germline lookup yields CDR1 MDHEN and CDR2 SYDVKM. There are 13 residues in the CDR3. The CDR3 DNA reads as TGTGCCAGCAGTTTTCAAAGCAATCAGCCCCAGCATTTT. As protein: CASSFQSNQPQHF.

In regard to this clone: This specimen includes other DNA sequences encoding the same CDR3. J is TRBJ2-1 and V is TRBV28; no clear D gene. Germline CDR1 reads MDHEN; CDR2 reads SYDVKM. CDR3 size: 16 residues. The germline V and J ends were trimmed by 6 bases and 3 bases, with 18 bases remaining between them. The DNA for the CDR3 is TGTGCCAGCAGGCCCGACGGGTTATCTCGCTACAATGAGCAGTTCTTC. Residues: CASRPDGLSRYNEQFF.

The CDR3 DNA sequence: TGTGCCAGCAGTTCACCGGGACTAGCGGATACCGGGGAGCTGTTTTTT. Residues: CASSSPGLADTGELFF. The rearrangement joins TRBV27 to TRBJ2-2, with TRBD2 matching 11 bases. This CDR3 has 16 amino acids. In germline, CDR1 is MNHEY, CDR2 SMNVEV (reference sequence). V lost 4 bases and J lost 5; bases outside the gene matches: 6.

This clone was seen only once. The V and J genes are TRBV4-3 and TRBJ1-2, with D unresolved. The CDR3 sequence is 15 residues long. CDR1 and CDR2 (germline): LGHNA, YSLEER. Deletions cut 0 bases from V and 7 bases from J, with 15 bases between. For the CDR3, the DNA is TGCGCCAGCAGCCAAGAACGGGGATTGGCGGTTGGCTACACCTTC. It codes for CASSQERGLAVGYTF.